This note documents a single TCR beta chain sequence. The sample's treatment: around 19 received Ad26.COV2.S at low or high dose, single or two shots; 5 received placebo; per-sample allocation not given. The samples date from day 63 after the first vaccine or placebo injection. Using immunoSEQ multiplex PCR, the repertoire was profiled, and TCRdb retains in-frame clones only, with some absent. The data contain about 400,000 clones, about 91% of them singletons. These data are taken from a study of Ad26.COV2.S vaccination and SARS-CoV-2 variants. This sequence was found in a person between 18 and 59 years old who received the Ad26.COV2.S COVID-19 vaccine or a placebo. The material was peripheral blood, obtained in a trial of Ad26.COV2.S vaccine versus placebo.

The CDR3, as DNA: TGTGCCAGCAGCCCCGGGACAGGGGAAGCTTTCTTT. Translation: CASSPGTGEAFF. The V gene is TRBV5-6, the J gene TRBJ1-1; 9 bases fit TRBD1. In germline, CDR1 is SGHDT, CDR2 YYEEEE. Trimming at V came to 4 bases and at J to 8 bases, leaving 3 bases not matched to a gene. This CDR3 region has 12 residues.